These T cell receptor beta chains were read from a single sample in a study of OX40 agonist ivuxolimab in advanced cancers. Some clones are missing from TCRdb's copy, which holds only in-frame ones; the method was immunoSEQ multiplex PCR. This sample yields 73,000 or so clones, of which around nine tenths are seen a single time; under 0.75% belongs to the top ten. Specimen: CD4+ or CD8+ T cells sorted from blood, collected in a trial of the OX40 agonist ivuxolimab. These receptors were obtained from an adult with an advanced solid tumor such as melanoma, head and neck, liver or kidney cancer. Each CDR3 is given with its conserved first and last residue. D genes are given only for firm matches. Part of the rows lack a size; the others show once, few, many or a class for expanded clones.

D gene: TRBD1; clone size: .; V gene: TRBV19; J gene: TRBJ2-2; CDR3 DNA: TGTGCCAGTAGTATTACAGGGGGATTGGCCGGGGAGCTGTTTTTT; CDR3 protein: CASSITGGLAGELFF
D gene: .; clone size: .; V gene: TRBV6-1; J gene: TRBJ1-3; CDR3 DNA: TGTGCCAGCAGTGGAGGCACCATATATTTT; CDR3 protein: CASSGGTIYF
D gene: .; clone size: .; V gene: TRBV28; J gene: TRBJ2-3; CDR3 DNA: TGTGCCAGCAGTTCCGAGGGCCTCATTTGGACGCAGTATTTT; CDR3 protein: CASSSEGLIWTQYF
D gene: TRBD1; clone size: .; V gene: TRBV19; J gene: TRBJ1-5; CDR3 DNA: TGTGCCAGTAGTCCCCTCCGGACAGGACCCGAAGCTTCCCAGCATTTT; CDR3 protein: CASSPLRTGPEASQHF
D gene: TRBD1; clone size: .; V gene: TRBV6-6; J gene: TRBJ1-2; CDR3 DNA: TGTGCCAGCAGGTCAAACCCTGGGACAGACTATGGCTACACCTTC; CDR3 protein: CASRSNPGTDYGYTF
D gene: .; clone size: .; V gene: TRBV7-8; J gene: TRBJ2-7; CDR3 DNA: TGTGCCAGCAGCTTAGCGTTAGGGGGAATCTACGAGCAGTACTTC; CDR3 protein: CASSLALGGIYEQYF
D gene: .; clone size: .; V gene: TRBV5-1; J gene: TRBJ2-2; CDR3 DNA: TGCGCCAGCAGCCCTAAAACTGACGCGAACACCGGGGAGCTGTTTTTT; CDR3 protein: CASSPKTDANTGELFF
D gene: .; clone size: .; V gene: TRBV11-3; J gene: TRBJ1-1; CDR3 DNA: TGTGCCAGCAGTTCCGTCGGAGGGACTGAAGCTTTCTTT; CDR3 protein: CASSSVGGTEAFF
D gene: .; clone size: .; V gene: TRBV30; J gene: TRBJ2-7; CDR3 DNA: TGTGCCTGGAGTGTACTTACAGGCCGGGCGGAGCAGTACTTC; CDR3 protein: CAWSVLTGRAEQYF
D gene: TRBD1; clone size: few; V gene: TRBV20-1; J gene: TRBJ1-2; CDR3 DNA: TGCAGTGAGGGACAGTTCTACACCTTC; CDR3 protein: CSEGQFYTF
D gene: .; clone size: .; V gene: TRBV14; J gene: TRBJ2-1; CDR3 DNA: TGTGCCAGCAGCCCTGGTCGGGGGAATGAGCAGTTCTTC; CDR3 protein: CASSPGRGNEQFF
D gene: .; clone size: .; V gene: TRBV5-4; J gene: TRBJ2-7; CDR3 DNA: TGTGCCAGCAGCTTAACAGGGACTCCCGAGCAGTACTTC; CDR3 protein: CASSLTGTPEQYF
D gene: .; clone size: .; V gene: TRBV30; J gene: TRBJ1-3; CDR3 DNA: TGTGCCTGGGAAAAAGGACCGGGAGGAAACACCATATATTTT; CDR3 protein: CAWEKGPGGNTIYF
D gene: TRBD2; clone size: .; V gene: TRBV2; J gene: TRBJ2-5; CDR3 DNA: TGTGCCAGCAGTGAGGGCGGGGGGCGAAGAGAGACCCAGTACTTC; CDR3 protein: CASSEGGGRRETQYF
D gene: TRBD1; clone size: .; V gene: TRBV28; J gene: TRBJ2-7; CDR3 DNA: TGTGCCAGCCGACAGGGGGTCTACGAGCAGTACTTC; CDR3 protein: CASRQGVYEQYF
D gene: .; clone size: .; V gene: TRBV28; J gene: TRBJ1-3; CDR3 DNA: TGTGCCAGCAGCTCTACAGGGAGCTCTGGAAACACCATATATTTT; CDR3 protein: CASSSTGSSGNTIYF
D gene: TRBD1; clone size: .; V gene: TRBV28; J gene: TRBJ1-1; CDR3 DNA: TGTGCCAGCGCGTCGCGACAGGGGGCCACTGAAGCTTTCTTT; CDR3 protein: CASASRQGATEAFF
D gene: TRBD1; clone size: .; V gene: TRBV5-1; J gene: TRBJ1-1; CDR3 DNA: TGCGCCAGCAGCCCGACAGGGGGCTGGCGAACTGAAGCTTTCTTT; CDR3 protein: CASSPTGGWRTEAFF
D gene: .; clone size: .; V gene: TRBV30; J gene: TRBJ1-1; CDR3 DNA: TGTGCCTGGAGTCGCCGGGGCCGCACTGAAGCTTTCTTT; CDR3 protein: CAWSRRGRTEAFF
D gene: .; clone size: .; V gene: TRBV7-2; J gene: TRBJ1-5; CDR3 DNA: TGTGCCAGCAGCTTAGGAGGGAATAGCAATCAGCCCCAGCATTTT; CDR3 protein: CASSLGGNSNQPQHF
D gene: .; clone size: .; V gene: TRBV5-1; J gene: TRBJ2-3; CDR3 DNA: TGCGCCAGCAGCCCCCAGCCGGGTAGTACAGATACGCAGTATTTT; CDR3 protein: CASSPQPGSTDTQYF
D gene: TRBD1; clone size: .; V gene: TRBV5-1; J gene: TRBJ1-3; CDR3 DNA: TGCGCCAGCAGCCATGGACAGGAGATCAGCCGTTCTGGAAACACCATATATTTT; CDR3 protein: CASSHGQEISRSGNTIYF
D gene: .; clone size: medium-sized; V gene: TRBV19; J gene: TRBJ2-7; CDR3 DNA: TGTGCCAGTAGTCCCGGGATGACACCCTACGAGCAGTACTTC; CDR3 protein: CASSPGMTPYEQYF
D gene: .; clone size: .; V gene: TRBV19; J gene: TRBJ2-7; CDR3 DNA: TGTGCCAGTAGTAGGGGGGCAGGCCTATACGAGCAGTACTTC; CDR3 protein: CASSRGAGLYEQYF
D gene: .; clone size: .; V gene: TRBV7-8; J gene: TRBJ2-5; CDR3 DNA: TGTGCCAGCAGCTTAGCCAACAGGGGAGGGACCCAGTACTTC; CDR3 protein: CASSLANRGGTQYF
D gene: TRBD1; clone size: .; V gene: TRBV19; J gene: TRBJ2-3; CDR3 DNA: TGTGCCAGTAGTGAGACAGGGATTAGCACAGATACGCAGTATTTT; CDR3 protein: CASSETGISTDTQYF
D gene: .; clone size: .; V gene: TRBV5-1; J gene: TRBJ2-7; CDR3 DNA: TGCGCCAGCAGCTCTGGAACGGGGGCTAACGAGCAGTACTTC; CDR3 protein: CASSSGTGANEQYF
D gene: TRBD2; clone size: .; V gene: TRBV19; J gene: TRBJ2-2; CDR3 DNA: TGTGCCAGTAGATTAGCGGGGGACACCGGGGAGCTGTTTTTT; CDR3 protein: CASRLAGDTGELFF
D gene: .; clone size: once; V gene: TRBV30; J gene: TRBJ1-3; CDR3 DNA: TGTGCCTGGAGTTCCCCCAGGGAAAGTCGTGGAAACACCATATATTTT; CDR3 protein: CAWSSPRESRGNTIYF
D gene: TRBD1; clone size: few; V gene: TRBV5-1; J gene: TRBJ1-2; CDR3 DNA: TGCGCCAGCAGCTTGCGGACAGGGGCGGATGGCTACACCTTC; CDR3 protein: CASSLRTGADGYTF
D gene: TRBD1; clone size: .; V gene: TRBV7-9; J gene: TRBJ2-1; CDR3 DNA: TGTGCCAGCAGCCGGACAGGGGAAGGCAATGAGCAGTTCTTC; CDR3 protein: CASSRTGEGNEQFF
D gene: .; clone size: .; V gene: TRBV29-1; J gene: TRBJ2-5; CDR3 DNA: TGCAGCGTTGAAGCCACCGGGTTGGAGACCCAGTACTTC; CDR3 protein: CSVEATGLETQYF
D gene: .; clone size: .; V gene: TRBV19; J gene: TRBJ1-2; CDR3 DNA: TGTGCCAGTAGTATGCGGGGTCTCGAGGGCTACACCTTC; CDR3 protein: CASSMRGLEGYTF
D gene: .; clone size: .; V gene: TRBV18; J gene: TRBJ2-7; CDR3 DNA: TGTGCCAGCTCACCGGGAGCGACTGGGTACGAGCAGTACTTC; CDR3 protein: CASSPGATGYEQYF
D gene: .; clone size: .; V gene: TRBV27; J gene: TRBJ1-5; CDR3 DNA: TGTGCCAGCGGTAAAGGCAGACAAACGGGCAATCAGCCCCAGCATTTT; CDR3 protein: CASGKGRQTGNQPQHF
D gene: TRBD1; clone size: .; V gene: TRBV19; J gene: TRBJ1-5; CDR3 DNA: TGTGCCAGTAGTTTCCAGGGGGAGAGGCAGCCCCAGCATTTT; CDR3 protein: CASSFQGERQPQHF
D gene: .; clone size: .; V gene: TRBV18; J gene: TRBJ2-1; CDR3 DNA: TGTGCCAGCCGGGCCCCCAGTGGCAATGAGCAGTTCTTC; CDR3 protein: CASRAPSGNEQFF
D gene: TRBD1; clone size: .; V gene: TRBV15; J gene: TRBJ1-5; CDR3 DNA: TGTGCCACCAGCCTACACGGGGGACAGGGGAAGGTGTGGAATAGCAATCAGCCCCAGCATTTT; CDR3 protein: CATSLHGGQGKVWNSNQPQHF
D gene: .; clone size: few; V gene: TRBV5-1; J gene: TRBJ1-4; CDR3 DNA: TGCGCCAGCAGCTCCCAGGGAGGCGAAAAACTGTTTTTT; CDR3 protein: CASSSQGGEKLFF
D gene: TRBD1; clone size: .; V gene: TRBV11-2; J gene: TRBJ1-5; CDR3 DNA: TGTGCCAGCAGCGGACAGGGAAGCAATCAGCCCCAGCATTTT; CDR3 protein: CASSGQGSNQPQHF
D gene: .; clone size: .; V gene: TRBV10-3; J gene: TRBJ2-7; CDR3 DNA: TGTGCCATCAGAGAAAGTTCCTACGAGCAGTACTTC; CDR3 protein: CAIRESSYEQYF
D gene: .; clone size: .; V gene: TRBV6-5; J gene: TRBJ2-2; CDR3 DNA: TGTGCCAGCAGCACGTCGGGGCGCACCGGGGAGCTGTTTTTT; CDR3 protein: CASSTSGRTGELFF
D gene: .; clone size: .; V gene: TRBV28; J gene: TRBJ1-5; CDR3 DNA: .; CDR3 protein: CASSSSGGANQPQHF
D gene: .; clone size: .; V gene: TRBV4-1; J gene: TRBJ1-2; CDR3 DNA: TGCGCCAGCAGCCGAGGGGGAGGCTATGGCTACACCTTC; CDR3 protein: CASSRGGGYGYTF
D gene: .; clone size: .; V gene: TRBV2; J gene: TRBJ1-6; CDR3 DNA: TGTGCCAGCAGGGGGACGGCCAATTCACCCCTCCACTTT; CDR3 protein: CASRGTANSPLHF
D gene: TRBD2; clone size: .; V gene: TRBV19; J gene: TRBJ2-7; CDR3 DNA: TGTGCCAGTAACTCCGTGACTAGCGGGAGGGCCAACGAGCAGTACTTC; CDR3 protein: CASNSVTSGRANEQYF
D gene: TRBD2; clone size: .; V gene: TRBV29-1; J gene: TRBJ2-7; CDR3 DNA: TGCAGCGGGACTAGCGGGACCTACGAGCAGTACTTC; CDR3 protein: CSGTSGTYEQYF